Shown below are 25 T cell receptor beta chains from a single sample sequenced in a study of blood T cell repertoires in COVID-19 (dated by TCRdb to the early 2020s). The protocol used for the library was the immunoSEQ multiplex PCR assay. What TCRdb holds here is the immuneACCESS table cut down to in-frame rearrangements. Part of the clones is not present; checked against another copy, under half of the missing clones reflect an unresolved V gene, and the others are unexplained. This sample gives over 200,000 clones in total; about 80% of them show up just once. Less than 2% of the sample belongs to the ten largest clones. The material sequenced was PBMCs or T cells enriched from blood (not recorded which). The receptors come from a man aged 55 to 70 who had recovered from COVID-19.

This clone was detected only a few times. This chain joins TRBV6-5 and TRBJ1-6; 7 bases map to TRBD1. This CDR3 has 14 residues. Per germline, CDR1 MNHEY and CDR2 SVGAGI. V lost 5 bases, J lost 9 bases, and 7 bases stayed unmatched. The DNA for the CDR3 is TGTGCCAGCAGTCCCCCCGGGACAGCTTCACCCCTCCACTTT. Translated: CASSPPGTASPLHF.

The chain has TRBV7-2 and TRBJ2-3; TRBD2 matches 9 bases. CDR1 SGHTA and CDR2 FQGNSA come from the germline V gene. J gave up 2 bases and V 2 bases, and 14 bases lay outside the gene matches. The CDR3 is 19 amino acids. The CDR3 spells CASSLIGLALRTHTDTQYF. The CDR3 DNA sequence: TGTGCCAGCAGCTTAATTGGACTAGCGCTCCGGACCCACACAGATACGCAGTATTTT.

On this clone: This may stem from a read error, because a much larger clone lies one nucleotide away. The CDR3 loop is CASSPGQENYGYTF. In DNA form, the CDR3 reads TGTGCCAGCAGCCCGGGACAGGAAAACTATGGCTACACCTTC. The rearrangement links TRBV5-4 to TRBJ1-2, with 8 bases matching TRBD1. Germline CDR1 reads SGHNT; CDR2 reads YYREEE (reference sequence). CDR3 length: 14 amino acids. The junction had 4 bases not matched to a gene; V was cut back by 4 bases and J by 2 bases.

This clone appeared once. This chain links TRBV25-1 with TRBJ1-2, with 11 nucleotides matching TRBD1. This CDR3 has 16 amino acids. Losses at the gene ends were 1 base for V and 4 bases for J; bases not matched to a gene: 5. Germline CDR1 reads MGHDK; CDR2 reads SYGVNS. CDR3 nucleotide sequence: TGTGCCAGCAGTGAATCTACCGGGACAGGGGGCTATGGCTACACCTTC. Protein sequence: CASSESTGTGGYGYTF.

The chain has TRBV27 and TRBJ1-6; no reliable D call. CDR1 is MNHEY and CDR2 is SMNVEV in the germline V gene (reference sequence). Trimming took off 5 bases at V and 7 bases at J, with 12 bases between the two ends. The CDR3 is made up of 14 amino acids. The CDR3 DNA reads TGTGCCAGCAGTCCGAGGGCACCAAATTCACCCCTCCACTTT. As protein: CASSPRAPNSPLHF.

The CDR3 DNA follows: TGTGCCAGCAGCTCCTGGACTAGCGGGGGGAGGGCAGATACGCAGTATTTT. It is translated as CASSSWTSGGRADTQYF. J is TRBJ2-3 and V is TRBV13, with TRBD2 identical over 14 bases. CDR1 is PRHDT, CDR2 FYEKMQ, per germline (reference sequence). CDR3 length: 17 amino acids. V shed 4 bases, J shed 4 bases, and the junction held 7 bases outside the gene matches.

The chain has TRBV11-2 and TRBJ2-3, with D uncertain. Trimming shortened V by 1 base and J by 1 base, and 9 bases separated the two germline ends. From germline, CDR1 is SGHAT and CDR2 FQNNGV. CDR3 length: 15 residues. The CDR3 reads CASSLVNGRTDTQYF. In DNA, the CDR3 is TGTGCCAGCAGCTTAGTTAACGGTCGCACAGATACGCAGTATTTT.

A single count supports this clone. This sequence joins TRBV4-3 and TRBJ1-1; 8 nucleotides match TRBD1. Germline values: CDR1 LGHNA, CDR2 YSLEER. V gave up 1 base and J gave up 3 bases; unmatched junction bases: 4. The CDR3 has 15 amino acids. DNA for the CDR3: TGCGCCAGCAGCCAAGCAGGGGGCTGGGACACTGAAGCTTTCTTT. This translates into CASSQAGGWDTEAFF.

This clone came up a few times. One end of the junction is discordant with germline, which a read error may explain. CDR3 in amino acids: CASSTELASETQYF. The CDR3 DNA reads as TGTGCTAGCAGTACCGAACTAGCTAGTGAGACCCAGTACTTC. The J gene is TRBJ2-5, the V gene TRBV7-7, with D possibly matching TRBD2 (6 bases). The CDR3 loop spans 14 amino acids. CDR1 is SSHAT, CDR2 FNYEAQ, per germline (reference sequence).

The chain uses TRBV9 and TRBJ2-2, with 7 bases matching TRBD1. V gave up 3 bases and J gave up 5 bases; unmatched junction bases: 4. The germline V gene encodes CDR1 SGDLS and CDR2 YYNGEE. The CDR3 covers 14 residues. CDR3: CASSAQTGTGELFF. For the CDR3, the DNA is TGTGCCAGCAGCGCCCAGACAGGGACCGGGGAGCTGTTTTTT.

The chain recombines TRBV5-6 with TRBJ2-3, with a weak D call TRBD2 (5 bases). This CDR3 is 15 amino acids long. V lost 4 bases and J lost 4, with 16 bases in between. CDR1 and CDR2 (germline): SGHDT, YYEEEE. CDR3 DNA: TGTGCCAGCAGCCGGCGGTCCGGACTCCCAGATACGCAGTATTTT. It translates to CASSRRSGLPDTQYF.

The chain has TRBV19 and TRBJ1-3; 10 bases match TRBD1. This CDR3 has 17 residues. V lost 2 bases to trimming and J lost 0 bases; unmatched junction nucleotides: 4. Germline V gives CDR1 LNHDA, CDR2 SQIVND (reference sequence). The CDR3 nucleotides read TGTGCCAGTAGTATATGGACAGGGGGAGCCTCTGGAAACACCATATATTTT. This gives the protein CASSIWTGGASGNTIYF.

The rearrangement links TRBV10-3 to TRBJ2-2; D not certain. V lost 3 bases and J lost 3, with 14 bases in between. The CDR3 has 16 residues. Germline V gene data show CDR1 as ENHRY and CDR2 as SYGVKD. The CDR3 region is CAISDTHWADTGELFF. The CDR3 DNA follows: TGTGCCATCAGTGACACCCACTGGGCTGACACCGGGGAGCTGTTTTTT.

This clone was counted a single time. This chain connects TRBV19 to TRBJ2-1, with 7 bases that match TRBD1. The CDR3 length is 14 residues. Trimming took 8 bases from V and 4 from J; bases not matched to a gene: 8. Germline values: CDR1 LNHDA, CDR2 SQIVND (reference sequence). The chain's CDR3 is CASWPGQSYNEQFF. Written as DNA, the CDR3 is TGTGCCAGTTGGCCGGGACAGTCATACAATGAGCAGTTCTTC. Filled out from reference TRBV19 and TRBJ2-1, the complete variable domain reads DGGITQSPKYLFRKEGQNVTLSCEQNLNHDAMYWYRQDPGQGLRLIYYSQIVNDFQKGDIAEGYSVSREKKESFPLTVTSAQKNPTAFYLCASWPGQSYNEQFFGPGTRLTVL.

In this sample, this clone turned up once. The rearrangement uses TRBV5-1 and TRBJ1-2; 7 bases match TRBD1. Unmatched junction bases numbered 6, after V lost 4 bases and J lost 3 bases. The germline gives CDR1 SGHRS, CDR2 YFSETQ. This CDR3 contains 14 residues. The CDR3 DNA is TGCGCCAGCAGCCCCGGACAGGAGTACTATGGCTACACCTTC. This sequence encodes CASSPGQEYYGYTF.

V usage is TRBV7-9 and J usage is TRBJ1-4; perhaps TRBD1 as D (6 bases). The CDR3 loop spans 15 amino acids. V lost 4 bases to trimming and J lost 4 bases, with 13 bases between them. Germline CDR1 and CDR2: SEHNR and FQNEAQ (reference sequence). Here the CDR3 reads CASSWMTGDNEKLFF. In DNA form, the CDR3 reads TGTGCCAGCAGCTGGATGACAGGAGATAATGAAAAACTGTTTTTT.

V usage is TRBV5-6 and J usage is TRBJ1-3; no definite D call. The germline V and J ends were trimmed by 4 bases and 0 bases, with 8 bases remaining between them. The germline gives CDR1 SGHDT, CDR2 YYEEEE. This CDR3 spans 14 amino acids. The CDR3 DNA reads TGTGCCAGCAGCCGCCTGCGCTCTGGAAACACCATATATTTT. This codes for CASSRLRSGNTIYF.

This chain uses TRBV5-8 with TRBJ1-5, with TRBD1 identical over 8 bases. Germline loops: CDR1 SGHTS, CDR2 YDEGEE. CDR3 length equals 15 residues. The V segment lost 4 bases and the J segment 5 bases; nucleotides outside the gene matches: 8. CDR3 region: CASSPRDRGYQPQHF. The DNA for the CDR3 is TGTGCCAGCAGCCCCCGCGACAGGGGATATCAGCCCCAGCATTTT.

This chain joins TRBV4-1 and TRBJ1-3; D is undetermined. Looked up from germline, CDR1 is MGHRA and CDR2 is YSYEKL. The ends were cut back, 0 bases at V and 2 bases at J, with 14 bases in the middle. CDR3 length: 17 amino acids. This CDR3 reads CASSQEPGSLPGNTIYF. The DNA of the CDR3 is TGCGCCAGCAGCCAAGAACCGGGAAGCTTGCCTGGAAACACCATATATTTT.

The chain links TRBV6-1 to TRBJ2-3; TRBD2 matches at 14 bases. The CDR3 consists of 18 residues. V lost 4 bases and J lost 2; bases outside the gene matches: 8. CDR1 is MNHNS and CDR2 is SASEGT in the germline V gene. Here the CDR3 reads CASSVGTSGGGYTDTQYF. Here the CDR3 DNA reads TGTGCCAGCAGTGTGGGGACTAGCGGGGGCGGGTACACAGATACGCAGTATTTT.

The chain couples TRBV5-1 to TRBJ2-1; 7 bases map to TRBD1. The CDR3 runs 15 residues. The V gene end was trimmed by 2 bases and the J gene end by 5 bases; junction bases not matched to a gene: 7. Germline-derived CDR1 and CDR2 are SGHRS and YFSETQ. The CDR3 sequence: CASSFFDGTDNEQFF. CDR3 nucleotides: TGCGCCAGCAGCTTTTTTGACGGGACAGACAATGAGCAGTTCTTC.

The rearrangement links TRBV7-8 to TRBJ1-3; tentative D call: TRBD1 (5 bases). Germline V gene data show CDR1 as SGHVS and CDR2 as FQNEAQ. CDR3 length equals 16 residues. V lost 5 bases to trimming and J lost 1 base, with 15 bases between them. The CDR3 region is CASSRGAQGSGNTIYF. In DNA form, the CDR3 reads TGTGCCAGCAGCCGAGGAGCCCAGGGATCTGGAAACACCATATATTTT.

The rearrangement uses TRBV12-5 and TRBJ2-2; a weak D match, TRBD1 (6 bases). The CDR3 totals 15 residues. Trimming pared 7 bases from V and 0 bases from J, leaving 12 bases between. The germline gives CDR1 LGHNT, CDR2 FRNRAP. CDR3 loop: CASALDSTNTGELFF. The CDR3 DNA sequence: TGTGCTAGTGCCCTGGACAGTACGAACACCGGGGAGCTGTTTTTT. Variable domain in full (rest from reference TRBV12-5 and TRBJ2-2): DARVTQTPRHKVTEMGQEVTMRCQPILGHNTVFWYRQTMMQGLELLAYFRNRAPLDDSGMPKDRFSAEMPDATLATLKIQPSEPRDSAVYFCASALDSTNTGELFFGEGSRLTVL.

The chain uses TRBV29-1 and TRBJ1-2; D is unresolved. V lost 5 bases, J lost 5 bases, and 18 bases lay in between. Per germline, CDR1 SQVTM and CDR2 ANQGSEA. The CDR3 is 14 amino acids. This CDR3 is CSVFLQVYPYGYTF. CDR3 nucleotide sequence: TGCAGCGTTTTTTTGCAGGTGTATCCTTATGGCTACACCTTC.

This clone was seen just once. This chain joins TRBV6-5 and TRBJ2-1; D may be TRBD2 (6 bases). CDR1 is MNHEY, CDR2 SVGAGI, per germline. The CDR3 has 14 amino acids. V was cut by 6 bases and J by 7 bases, with 16 bases left in between. The CDR3 DNA follows: TGTGCCAGCAGCGAGGCCCCCCGGGGGAATGAGCAGTTCTTC. Protein: CASSEAPRGNEQFF.